Listed here are 27 T cell receptor beta chains from one sample, sequenced in a study of blood T cell repertoires in COVID-19. Profiling relied on immunoSEQ multiplex PCR, and the TCRdb table lists in-frame clones only, not all of them. The sample contains around 280,000 clones, 90% of which appear only once. The sample was PBMCs or T cells enriched from blood (not recorded which). Source of these receptors: a woman aged 18-29 years with acute COVID-19.

The chain joins TRBV11-2 to TRBJ1-4, with 10 bases that match TRBD1. The germline V gene encodes CDR1 SGHAT and CDR2 FQNNGV. This CDR3 region has 18 residues. V dropped 4 bases and J dropped 2; count of bases not matched to a gene: 10. The CDR3 coding sequence is TGTGCCAGCAGCTCTACGGGACAGGGGTTTGGGACTAATGAAAAACTGTTTTTT. It codes for CASSSTGQGFGTNEKLFF.

CDR3 sequence: CATQIAGGEHEQFF. The CDR3 DNA sequence: TGTGCCACCCAAATAGCGGGAGGGGAACATGAGCAGTTCTTC. The V gene is TRBV28, the J gene TRBJ2-1, with 11 bases identical to TRBD2. V shed 10 bases and J 8 bases; nucleotides not matched to a gene: 10. Germline V gives CDR1 MDHEN, CDR2 SYDVKM. The CDR3 consists of 14 residues.

V gene TRBV5-6 combines with J gene TRBJ2-7; 10 bases are a match to TRBD2. This CDR3 has 15 residues. After removal of 5 bases from V and 1 base from J, the junction contained 6 bases not matched to a gene. CDR1 and CDR2 from the germline V gene are SGHDT and YYEEEE. The CDR3 nucleotides read TGTGCCAGCAGTTCCGGGACTAGCGCTTCCTACGAGCAGTACTTC. The encoded protein is CASSSGTSASYEQYF.

This rearrangement joins TRBV10-3 to TRBJ2-7, with 9 bases matching TRBD1. There are 16 residues in the CDR3. In germline, CDR1 is ENHRY, CDR2 SYGVKD. The junction had 8 bases not matched to a gene; V was cut back by 3 bases and J by 2 bases. The CDR3 reads CAISDPTRDRAYEQYF. In nucleotides, the CDR3 is TGTGCCATCAGTGACCCAACCCGGGACAGGGCCTACGAGCAGTACTTC.

The chain uses TRBV6-4 and TRBJ1-5; no clear D. Trimming stripped 6 bases from V and 0 bases from J, with 3 bases between. Germline CDR1 and CDR2: MRHNA and SNTAGT. The CDR3 runs to 12 residues. The CDR3 protein is CASRHSNQPQHF. The DNA of the CDR3 is TGTGCCAGCAGACATAGCAATCAGCCCCAGCATTTT.

The CDR3 protein is CASSRGEPQHF. CDR3 sequence (DNA): TGTGCCAGCAGTCGGGGGGAGCCCCAGCATTTT. V gene TRBV28 combines with J gene TRBJ1-5; TRBD1 might be the D (5 bases). Trimming left V 5 bases short and J 8 bases short, with 7 bases between. Germline CDR1 and CDR2: MDHEN and SYDVKM. This CDR3 has 11 residues.

The chain carries TRBV19 and TRBJ2-2; a possible D gene is TRBD2 (5 bases). Germline loops: CDR1 LNHDA, CDR2 SQIVND (reference sequence). V lost 8 bases, J lost 4 bases, and 17 bases lay in between. The CDR3 length is 15 residues. CDR3 DNA sequence: TGTGCCAGTTCTATACTGGGGAGAGGCACCGGGGAGCTGTTTTTT. Amino acids: CASSILGRGTGELFF. Variable domain in full (rest from reference TRBV19 and TRBJ2-2): DGGITQSPKYLFRKEGQNVTLSCEQNLNHDAMYWYRQDPGQGLRLIYYSQIVNDFQKGDIAEGYSVSREKKESFPLTVTSAQKNPTAFYLCASSILGRGTGELFFGEGSRLTVL.

The V call is TRBV6-5, the J call TRBJ1-2; 7 bases agree with TRBD1. V lost 7 bases and J lost 8; bases outside the gene matches: 7. CDR3 length: 12 residues. The germline gives CDR1 MNHEY, CDR2 SVGAGI. DNA of the CDR3: TGTGCCAGCACCAAGACAGGGAAGGGCTACACCTTC. It encodes CASTKTGKGYTF.

CDR3 loop: CASSPQDSPDNEQFF. The CDR3 DNA reads TGTGCCAGCTCACCCCAAGATAGCCCAGACAATGAGCAGTTCTTC. V and J are TRBV18 and TRBJ2-1; D not certain. V was cut by 3 bases and J by 5 bases, with 14 bases left in between. This CDR3 has 15 residues. CDR1 KGHSH and CDR2 LQKENI come from the germline V gene.

The chain uses TRBV19 and TRBJ2-7; D is unclear. The V and J ends lost 2 bases and 3 bases respectively, with 14 bases between them. The germline V gene has CDR1 LNHDA and CDR2 SQIVND (reference sequence). The CDR3 is 15 residues long. DNA of the CDR3: TGTGCCAGTAGTATATTGGCGGCTCGGAACTACGAGCAGTACTTC. Translating it yields CASSILAARNYEQYF.

J is TRBJ1-4 and V is TRBV6-5; a weak D match, TRBD1 (5 bases). Germline values: CDR1 MNHEY, CDR2 SVGAGI. The CDR3 contains 14 residues. With 6 bases removed from V and 5 bases from J, the gap between germline ends came to 13 bases. The CDR3: CASRPGGINEKLFF. As DNA, the CDR3 is TGTGCCAGCAGACCGGGGGGGATAAATGAAAAACTGTTTTTT.

The gene calls are TRBV18 and TRBJ1-1; 10 nucleotides agree with TRBD1. Per germline, CDR1 KGHSH and CDR2 LQKENI. This CDR3 comprises 14 residues. With 4 bases clipped from V and 5 bases from J, the junction kept 4 bases outside the gene matches. This chain's CDR3 is CASSLTGGRTEAFF. CDR3 DNA: TGTGCCAGCTCACTGACAGGGGGCCGGACTGAAGCTTTCTTT. Full variable domain (rest looked up from reference TRBV18 and TRBJ1-1): NAGVMQNPRHLVRRRGQEARLRCSPMKGHSHVYWYRQLPEEGLKFMVYLQKENIIDESGMPKERFSAEFPKEGPSILRIQQVVRGDSAAYFCASSLTGGRTEAFFGQGTRLTVV.

The chain is built from TRBV5-1 and TRBJ1-4; 9 nucleotides match TRBD1. This CDR3 is built from 15 residues. With V trimmed by 4 bases and J by 7 bases, 8 bases remained unmatched. The germline V gene encodes CDR1 SGHRS and CDR2 YFSETQ. DNA of the CDR3: TGCGCCAGCAGCGCGACAGGGGGGTTCGGTGAAAAACTGTTTTTT. Its translation: CASSATGGFGEKLFF.

The V gene is TRBV18, the J gene TRBJ2-5; D unclear. V lost 6 bases, J lost 2 bases, and 10 bases lay in between. The CDR3 is 13 residues long. The germline gives CDR1 KGHSH, CDR2 LQKENI. The CDR3 spells CASSAGVQETQYF. CDR3 in DNA: TGTGCCAGCTCGGCAGGCGTACAAGAGACCCAGTACTTC.

The table lists this clone with a count of one. The chain carries TRBV18 and TRBJ2-1, with TRBD2 matching 14 bases. CDR3 length: 17 amino acids. Germline assignment: CDR1 KGHSH and CDR2 LQKENI. The ends lost 3 bases at V and 6 bases at J; junction bases unmatched: 7. As DNA, the CDR3 is TGTGCCAGCTCACCCCGATCCGGGACTAGCGGGAGCAATGAGCAGTTCTTC. This encodes CASSPRSGTSGSNEQFF. The complete variable domain, with remaining parts taken from reference TRBV18 and TRBJ2-1, reads NAGVMQNPRHLVRRRGQEARLRCSPMKGHSHVYWYRQLPEEGLKFMVYLQKENIIDESGMPKERFSAEFPKEGPSILRIQQVVRGDSAAYFCASSPRSGTSGSNEQFFGPGTRLTVL.

This chain connects TRBV4-1 to TRBJ2-7, with TRBD2 identical over 9 bases. The germline CDR1 and CDR2 sequences are MGHRA and YSYEKL. The CDR3 is 14 amino acids. V lost 8 bases, J lost 3 bases, and 8 bases stayed unmatched. CDR3 coding DNA: TGCGCCAGCGCCACGGCTAGCGGGAACTACGAGCAGTACTTC. The encoded protein is CASATASGNYEQYF.

This chain links TRBV3-1 (or the pseudogene TRBV3-2) with TRBJ2-7, with 14 bases aligning to TRBD2. Trimming took 4 bases from V and 6 from J; bases not matched to a gene: 2. This CDR3 spans 14 amino acids. Per the germline V gene, CDR1 is LGHDT and CDR2 is YNNKEL (reference sequence). The CDR3 loop reads CASSPGLAGVEQYF. CDR3 bases: TGTGCCAGCAGCCCGGGACTAGCGGGAGTCGAGCAGTACTTC.

Note on this clone: The junction departs from germline at one end; a sequencing error may be responsible. V usage is TRBV6-5 and J usage is TRBJ2-7; D is possibly TRBD2 (5 bases). CDR1 is MNHEY and CDR2 is SVGAGI in the germline V gene. This CDR3 has 14 amino acids. CDR3 region: CASNYNRGSYEQYF. The CDR3 DNA reads TGTGCCAGCAATTACAATCGGGGTTCCTACGAGCAGTACTTC.

The CDR3 DNA sequence: TGTGCCACCAGTGATCCACCAAAGAGAGGACAGAACAATGAGCAGTTCTTC. The encoded protein is CATSDPPKRGQNNEQFF. This chain joins TRBV24-1 and TRBJ2-1; D is perhaps TRBD1 (6 bases). The CDR3 totals 17 residues. The ends were cut back, 3 bases at V and 5 bases at J, with 19 bases in the middle. Germline values: CDR1 KGHDR, CDR2 SFDVKD.

The chain carries TRBV9 and TRBJ2-7; D perhaps matches TRBD2 (6 bases). The V end was cut by 3 bases, the J end by 3 bases, with 16 bases between. Germline V gives CDR1 SGDLS, CDR2 YYNGEE. The CDR3 totals 15 residues. CDR3 in amino acids: CASSADSGYYYEQYF. The CDR3 DNA is TGTGCCAGCAGCGCCGACAGCGGGTACTACTACGAGCAGTACTTC.

The gene calls are TRBV15 and TRBJ1-6; TRBD1 aligns across 8 bases. Germline CDR1 reads LNHNV; CDR2 reads YYDKDF (reference sequence). The J segment lost 6 bases and the V segment lost 5 bases, leaving 9 bases of the junction unmatched. The length of the CDR3 is 16 residues. The CDR3 here is CATSGERQGRNSPLHF. CDR3 nucleotide sequence: TGTGCCACCAGCGGGGAAAGACAGGGGCGTAATTCACCCCTCCACTTT.

The chain recombines TRBV4-1 with TRBJ2-6, with D perhaps matching TRBD1 (6 bases). CDR3 size: 15 residues. Germline V gene data show CDR1 as MGHRA and CDR2 as YSYEKL. Trimming cost V 7 bases and J 0 bases, with 10 bases left between them. Here the CDR3 DNA reads TGCGCCAGCAAGAACAGGGACTCTGGGGCCAACGTCCTGACTTTC. It is translated as CASKNRDSGANVLTF.

The rearrangement joins TRBV6-6 to TRBJ1-5, with 7 bases lining up with TRBD1. The CDR3 consists of 14 residues. Losses at the gene ends were 7 bases for V and 2 bases for J; bases not matched to a gene: 5. The germline gives CDR1 MNHNY, CDR2 SVGAGI (reference sequence). The CDR3 here is CASTADRGNQPQHF. Written as DNA, the CDR3 is TGTGCCAGCACCGCAGACAGGGGCAATCAGCCCCAGCATTTT.

This chain joins TRBV4-1 and TRBJ2-2, with 10 bases aligning to TRBD1. V trimming: 4 bases; J trimming: 5 bases; junction bases outside the gene matches: 10. Germline V gene sequence: CDR1 MGHRA, CDR2 YSYEKL. There are 17 residues in the CDR3. In DNA form, the CDR3 reads TGCGCCAGCAGCCTTATATCCGGGACAGGGGCGACCGGGGAGCTGTTTTTT. Its translation: CASSLISGTGATGELFF.

This chain links TRBV6-5 with TRBJ2-1; 11 nucleotides line up with TRBD1. The V gene end was trimmed by 6 bases and the J gene end by 7 bases; junction bases not matched to a gene: 2. The CDR3 is 13 residues long. Germline V gene lookup returns CDR1 MNHEY and CDR2 SVGAGI. CDR3 amino acids: CASRGTGGNEQFF. In DNA form, the CDR3 reads TGTGCCAGCAGGGGGACAGGGGGGAATGAGCAGTTCTTC.

This sequence joins TRBV2 and TRBJ2-1; D unclear. The CDR3 has 12 amino acids. Trimming cost V 7 bases and J 6 bases, with 10 bases left between them. Germline assignment: CDR1 SNHLY and CDR2 FYNNEI. CDR3 nucleotides: TGTGCCAGCAACCCTAGACCCAATGAGCAGTTCTTC. It is translated as CASNPRPNEQFF.

The chain joins TRBV5-5 to TRBJ1-1; possibly TRBD1 for D (6 bases). Germline V gene sequence: CDR1 SGHKS, CDR2 YYEKEE (reference sequence). The ends were cut back, 1 base at V and 4 bases at J, with 8 bases in the middle. This CDR3 is 13 amino acids long. The CDR3: CASSLTGTTEAFF. CDR3 coding DNA: TGTGCCAGCAGCTTGACAGGGACCACTGAAGCTTTCTTT.